This note documents a single T cell receptor (beta chain) sequence. Antigen: not known. The record originates from a study of lymphopenia after photon versus proton radiotherapy. Study-level points and caveats: Better survival with proton therapy was suggested as possible, not demonstrated. Photon-treated patients lost naive T cells and TCR diversity; proton-treated stayed stable. Post-nadir diversity loss with photons came from oligoclonal expansion, particularly CD8+ Temra cells.

Method: immunoSEQ multiplex PCR; TCRdb's copy keeps in-frame clones and lacks some. Among tens of thousands of clones, roughly 93% were seen once, and the ten largest hold approximately 2.9%. The receptor was derived from a woman between 65 and 79 years old with pancreatic cancer. The sample was peripheral blood, taken from a patient treated with photon-based radiotherapy.

The CDR3 spells CASSEGASGSLQETQYF. Written as DNA, the CDR3 is TGTGCCAGCAGTGAGGGGGCTAGCGGGAGCCTCCAAGAGACCCAGTACTTC. The genes are TRBV2 and TRBJ2-5, with 10 bases that match TRBD2. This CDR3 has 17 amino acids. V trimming: 3 bases; J trimming: 1 base; junction bases outside the gene matches: 8. In germline, CDR1 is SNHLY, CDR2 FYNNEI.